This TCR beta chain was documented in a study of shared clonotypes between healthy human individuals. Looking at the study overall: A couple of women and a few men aged 18 to 49 made up the donors. CD4 naive and memory got three plates each, CD8 naive two, CD8 memory one.

Generated by immunoSEQ multiplex PCR, the TCRdb table keeps only in-frame clones and is missing some. The sample holds 1.5 million to 2.5 million clones, about 95% seen once. Germline V gene data show CDR1 as SGHRS and CDR2 as YFSETQ. The V end lost 1 base, the J end lost 10 bases, and 14 bases lay between the germline ends. The CDR3 has 14 residues. Naive CD8 isolation took CD45RO-negative cells positively selected for CCR7 and excluded terminally differentiated effector memory CD45RA+ cells. Donation came from healthy HIV-negative adults that had no recent acute infections or vaccinations. Nashville, Tennessee was home to all donors, each a Caucasian adult.

The material sequenced was naive CD8+ T cells sorted from blood. The chain combines TRBV5-1 with TRBJ2-2, with a weak D call TRBD1 (5 bases). The TCR sequence derives from a man aged 18 to 30 in good health. CDR3 protein: CASSLIEQDAELFF. In DNA form, the CDR3 reads TGCGCCAGCAGCTTGATAGAACAGGATGCGGAGCTGTTTTTT.